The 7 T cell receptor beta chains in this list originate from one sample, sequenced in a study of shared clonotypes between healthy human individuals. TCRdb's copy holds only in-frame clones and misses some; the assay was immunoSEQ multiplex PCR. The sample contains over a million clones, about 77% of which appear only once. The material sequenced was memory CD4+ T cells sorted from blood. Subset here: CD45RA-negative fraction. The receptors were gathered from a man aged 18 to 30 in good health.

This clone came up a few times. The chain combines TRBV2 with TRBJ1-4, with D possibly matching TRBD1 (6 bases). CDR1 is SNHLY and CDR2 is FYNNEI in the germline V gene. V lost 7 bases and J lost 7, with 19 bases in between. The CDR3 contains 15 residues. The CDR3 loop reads CASTQKGGEGEKLFF. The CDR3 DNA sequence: TGTGCCAGCACACAGAAAGGGGGTGAGGGTGAAAAACTGTTTTTT.

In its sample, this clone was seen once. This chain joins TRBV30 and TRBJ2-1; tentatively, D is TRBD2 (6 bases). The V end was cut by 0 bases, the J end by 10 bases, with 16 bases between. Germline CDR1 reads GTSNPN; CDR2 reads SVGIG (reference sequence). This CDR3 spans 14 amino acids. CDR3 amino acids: CAWSVTSPVIEQFF. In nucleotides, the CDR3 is TGTGCCTGGAGTGTAACTAGCCCTGTTATCGAGCAGTTCTTC.

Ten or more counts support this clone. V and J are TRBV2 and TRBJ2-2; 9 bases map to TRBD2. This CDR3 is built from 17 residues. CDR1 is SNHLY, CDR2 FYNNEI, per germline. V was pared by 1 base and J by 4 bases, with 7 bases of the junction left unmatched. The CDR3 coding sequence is TGTGCCAGCAGTGAAGGCTCAGCGGGAGGAGGCACCGGGGAGCTGTTTTTT. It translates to CASSEGSAGGGTGELFF.

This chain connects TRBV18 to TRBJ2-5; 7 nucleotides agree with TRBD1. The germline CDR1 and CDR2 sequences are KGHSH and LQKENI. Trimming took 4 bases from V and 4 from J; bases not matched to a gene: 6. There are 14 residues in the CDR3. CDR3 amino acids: CASSHPGQVETQYF. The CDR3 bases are TGTGCCAGCTCACACCCAGGACAGGTAGAGACCCAGTACTTC.

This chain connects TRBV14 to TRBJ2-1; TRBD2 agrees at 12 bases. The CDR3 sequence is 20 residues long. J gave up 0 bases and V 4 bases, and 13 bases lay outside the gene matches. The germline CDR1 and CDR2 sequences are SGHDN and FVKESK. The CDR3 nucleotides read TGTGCCAGCAGCCCCAGGGGCCTACTAGCGGGAGGCTCCTCCTACAATGAGCAGTTCTTC. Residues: CASSPRGLLAGGSSYNEQFF. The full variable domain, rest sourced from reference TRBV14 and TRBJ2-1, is EAGVTQFPSHSVIEKGQTVTLRCDPISGHDNLYWYRRVMGKEIKFLLHFVKESKQDESGMPNNRFLAERTGGTYSTLKVQPAELEDSGVYFCASSPRGLLAGGSSYNEQFFGPGTRLTVL.

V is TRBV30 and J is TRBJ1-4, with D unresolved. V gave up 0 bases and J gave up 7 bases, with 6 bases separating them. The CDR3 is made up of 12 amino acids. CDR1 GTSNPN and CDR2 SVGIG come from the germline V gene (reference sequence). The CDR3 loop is CAWSVWAEKLFF. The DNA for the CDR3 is TGTGCCTGGAGTGTGTGGGCTGAAAAACTGTTTTTT.

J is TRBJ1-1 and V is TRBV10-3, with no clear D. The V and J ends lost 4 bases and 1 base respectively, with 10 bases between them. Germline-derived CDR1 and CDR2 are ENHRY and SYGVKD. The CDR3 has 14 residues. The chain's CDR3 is CAISVGWSNTEAFF. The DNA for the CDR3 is TGTGCCATCAGTGTCGGGTGGTCGAACACTGAAGCTTTCTTT.